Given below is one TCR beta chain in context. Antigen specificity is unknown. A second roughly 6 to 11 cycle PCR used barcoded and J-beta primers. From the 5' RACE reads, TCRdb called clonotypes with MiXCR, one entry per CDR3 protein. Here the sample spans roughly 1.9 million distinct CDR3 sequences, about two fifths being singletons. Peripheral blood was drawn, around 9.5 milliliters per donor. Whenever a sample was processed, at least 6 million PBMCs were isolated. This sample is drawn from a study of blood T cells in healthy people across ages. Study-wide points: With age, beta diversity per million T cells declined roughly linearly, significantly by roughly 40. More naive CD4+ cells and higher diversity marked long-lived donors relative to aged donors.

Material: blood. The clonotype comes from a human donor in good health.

This CDR3 is CASSQGQGKQETQYF. The DNA for the CDR3 is TGTGCCAGCAGTCAAGGACAGGGTAAACAAGAGACCCAGTACTTC. V usage is TRBV28 and J usage is TRBJ2-5, with 8 bases identical to TRBD1. The CDR3 is made up of 15 amino acids. Germline trimming cut 5 bases from V and 2 bases from J; bases unmatched to any gene: 7. Germline-derived CDR1 and CDR2 are MDHEN and SYDVKM.